The 32 T cell receptor beta chains reported below all come from one sample, sequenced in a study of cytomegalovirus exposure and HLA in healthy donors. PCR primers comprised 60 Vbeta and 13 Jbeta primers. Clones were sequenced by immunoSEQ multiplex PCR, and TCRdb holds only the in-frame ones, with some missing. The sample table sets out some 150,000 clones. The sequenced material came from PBMCs. Receptors were obtained from a woman aged 18 to 35 in good health and CMV-seropositive.

The J gene is TRBJ1-1, the V gene TRBV7-9, with a possible D match to TRBD1 (5 bases). With 0 bases removed from V and 10 bases from J, the gap between germline ends came to 15 bases. The V gene's germline CDR1 is SEHNR and CDR2 FQNEAQ (reference sequence). This CDR3 region has 14 residues. The CDR3 sequence: CASSLAEGPQGAFF. In DNA form, the CDR3 reads TGTGCCAGCAGCTTAGCGGAAGGTCCTCAGGGAGCTTTCTTT.

The chain combines TRBV20-1 with TRBJ2-1, with 7 bases lining up with TRBD2. The germline gives CDR1 DFQATT, CDR2 SNEGSKA (reference sequence). The CDR3 has 11 amino acids. V gave up 6 bases and J gave up 6 bases; unmatched junction bases: 2. The CDR3 is CSAPGGNEQFF. The CDR3 region has the DNA TGCAGTGCCCCGGGAGGCAATGAGCAGTTCTTC.

The chain couples TRBV2 to TRBJ2-1, with TRBD2 identical over 12 bases. Germline V CDR1 and CDR2: SNHLY, FYNNEI. The V segment lost 4 bases and the J segment 8 bases; nucleotides outside the gene matches: 3. This CDR3 has 14 amino acids. As DNA, the CDR3 is TGTGCCAGCAGTGGACTAGCGGGAGTAGATGAGCAGTTCTTC. The encoded protein is CASSGLAGVDEQFF.

CDR3 sequence reads: CASRAGTGSYEQYF. DNA of the CDR3: TGTGCCAGCAGGGCCGGGACAGGATCCTACGAGCAGTACTTC. This chain joins TRBV6-1 and TRBJ2-7; TRBD1 aligns across 8 bases. This CDR3 has 14 residues. J gave up 1 base and V 6 bases, and 5 bases lay outside the gene matches. The germline V gene encodes CDR1 MNHNS and CDR2 SASEGT.

The rearrangement uses TRBV7-3 and TRBJ2-3, with 10 bases aligning to TRBD2. The CDR3 is 13 amino acids. The V segment lost 5 bases and the J segment 4 bases; nucleotides outside the gene matches: 0. Looked up from germline, CDR1 is SGHTA and CDR2 is FQGTGA. The DNA for the CDR3 is TGTGCCAGCAGCCTAGCGGGGGCAGATACGCAGTATTTT. The encoded protein is CASSLAGADTQYF.

The V and J genes are TRBV7-7 and TRBJ2-2; D perhaps matches TRBD1 (5 bases). This CDR3 is built from 16 residues. Germline V gene lookup returns CDR1 SSHAT and CDR2 FNYEAQ (reference sequence). Trimming left V 1 base short and J 0 bases short, with 9 bases between. DNA for the CDR3: TGTGCCAGCAGCTTAGGGACACCTACGAACACCGGGGAGCTGTTTTTT. It is translated as CASSLGTPTNTGELFF.

The chain has TRBV6-1 and TRBJ2-5, with 8 positions matching TRBD2. Germline V lookup: CDR1 MNHNS, CDR2 SASEGT. The CDR3 is 15 residues long. Unmatched junction bases numbered 8, after V lost 7 bases and J lost 1 base. The CDR3 DNA sequence: TGTGCCAGCAATAGGAACGGGGGGGTCCAAGAGACCCAGTACTTC. Translating it yields CASNRNGGVQETQYF.

V and J are TRBV27 and TRBJ2-5; maybe TRBD1 (6 bases). V was pared by 2 bases and J by 4 bases, with 14 bases between. CDR1 and CDR2 from the germline V gene are MNHEY and SMNVEV (reference sequence). The CDR3 runs 15 residues. The CDR3 is CASSLQGPPLETQYF. CDR3 nucleotides: TGTGCCAGCAGTTTACAGGGGCCACCGTTAGAGACCCAGTACTTC.

As for this clone: The same CDR3 arises from other DNA sequences in this sample as well. The genes are TRBV5-4 and TRBJ1-1, with 7 bases identical to TRBD1. Germline V gene data show CDR1 as SGHNT and CDR2 as YYREEE (reference sequence). V lost 0 bases to trimming and J lost 0 bases; unmatched junction nucleotides: 2. There are 15 residues in the CDR3. The CDR3: CASSLAGGLNTEAFF. The CDR3 DNA reads as TGTGCCAGCAGCTTGGCAGGGGGTCTGAACACTGAAGCTTTCTTT.

The chain joins TRBV9 to TRBJ2-2; 12 bases line up with TRBD2. The germline V gene has CDR1 SGDLS and CDR2 YYNGEE. This CDR3 comprises 19 residues. V was clipped by 0 bases and J by 4 bases; unmatched bases: 10. CDR3 coding DNA: TGTGCCAGCAGCGTAGGCCCTAGCGGGAGGGCCTGGGGCACCGGGGAGCTGTTTTTT. Protein: CASSVGPSGRAWGTGELFF.

V usage is TRBV18 and J usage is TRBJ2-2; D is unresolved. The CDR3 is 12 amino acids. In germline, CDR1 is KGHSH, CDR2 LQKENI. V was clipped by 4 bases and J by 2 bases, with 2 bases between them. The CDR3 nucleotides read TGTGCCAGCTCACTAAACACCGGGGAGCTGTTTTTT. As protein: CASSLNTGELFF. The full variable domain, completed using reference TRBV18 and TRBJ2-2, is NAGVMQNPRHLVRRRGQEARLRCSPMKGHSHVYWYRQLPEEGLKFMVYLQKENIIDESGMPKERFSAEFPKEGPSILRIQQVVRGDSAAYFCASSLNTGELFFGEGSRLTVL.

The chain uses TRBV6-6 and TRBJ2-7, with D possibly matching TRBD1 (5 bases). CDR3 length: 13 amino acids. Germline CDR1 and CDR2: MNHNY and SVGAGI (reference sequence). V gave up 6 bases and J gave up 2 bases, with 11 bases separating them. The CDR3 DNA sequence: TGTGCCAGCAGCAACACAGGAACCTACGAGCAGTACTTC. Protein: CASSNTGTYEQYF.

V usage is TRBV5-1 and J usage is TRBJ2-2; a possible D gene is TRBD2 (5 bases). Germline CDR1 and CDR2: SGHRS and YFSETQ. V lost 10 bases to trimming and J lost 1 base, with 8 bases between them. The CDR3 totals 12 residues. This CDR3 is CASRVNTGELFF. The CDR3 nucleotides are TGCGCCTCGAGGGTGAACACCGGGGAGCTGTTTTTT. The whole variable domain, remainder taken from reference TRBV5-1 and TRBJ2-2, is KAGVTQTPRYLIKTRGQQVTLSCSPISGHRSVSWYQQTPGQGLQFLFEYFSETQRNKGNFPGRFSGRQFSNSRSEMNVSTLELGDSALYLCASRVNTGELFFGEGSRLTVL.

The V and J genes are TRBV6-6 and TRBJ1-1, with D possibly being TRBD1 (5 bases). The germline gives CDR1 MNHNY, CDR2 SVGAGI (reference sequence). Trimming took off 6 bases at V and 6 bases at J, with 20 bases between the two ends. The CDR3 consists of 15 residues. CDR3 coding DNA: TGTGCCAGCAGCCCCGGGCCCAATCGGGGGGCTGAAGCTTTCTTT. It encodes CASSPGPNRGAEAFF.

This chain uses TRBV4-2 with TRBJ2-2; unclear D gene. The CDR3 sequence is 15 residues long. In germline, CDR1 is LGHNA, CDR2 YNFKEQ. Trimming took 1 base from V and 0 from J, leaving 6 bases between them. In nucleotides, the CDR3 is TGTGCCAGCAGCCAAGGCCAGGCGAACACCGGGGAGCTGTTTTTT. Its translation: CASSQGQANTGELFF.

The gene calls are TRBV6-1 and TRBJ1-5; 10 bases are shared with TRBD1. Unmatched junction bases numbered 3, after V lost 6 bases and J lost 7 bases. The germline gives CDR1 MNHNS, CDR2 SASEGT. CDR3 length: 13 amino acids. Here the CDR3 reads CASRGDRGQPQHF. The DNA of the CDR3 is TGTGCCAGCAGGGGGGACAGGGGACAGCCCCAGCATTTT.

The V gene is TRBV5-1, the J gene TRBJ2-5; 8 positions agree with TRBD2. Germline-derived CDR1 and CDR2 are SGHRS and YFSETQ. V gave up 3 bases and J gave up 1 base; unmatched junction bases: 2. This CDR3 spans 14 amino acids. The CDR3 protein is CASSSGGTQETQYF. The DNA for the CDR3 is TGCGCCAGCAGCTCGGGGGGGACCCAAGAGACCCAGTACTTC.

The V and J genes are TRBV28 and TRBJ2-3; 12 bases are shared with TRBD2. Per the germline V gene, CDR1 is MDHEN and CDR2 is SYDVKM. V trimming: 0 bases; J trimming: 0 bases; junction bases outside the gene matches: 4. The CDR3 length is 18 residues. This CDR3 is CASSLWLGLAGSTDTQYF. The CDR3 bases are TGTGCCAGCAGTTTATGGCTCGGACTAGCGGGGAGCACAGATACGCAGTATTTT.

The chain carries TRBV5-1 and TRBJ1-6, with 7 bases aligning to TRBD1. The V gene end was trimmed by 4 bases and the J gene end by 6 bases; junction bases not matched to a gene: 7. This CDR3 region has 15 residues. Germline V gene lookup returns CDR1 SGHRS and CDR2 YFSETQ. In nucleotides, the CDR3 is TGCGCCAGCAGCCCCTACGACAGGGCTAATTCACCCCTCCACTTT. This sequence encodes CASSPYDRANSPLHF.

The chain couples TRBV7-2 to TRBJ1-1; no firm D call. Germline V gene data show CDR1 as SGHTA and CDR2 as FQGNSA. This CDR3 spans 15 amino acids. The V gene lost 2 bases and the J gene lost 4 bases, with 14 bases spanning the gap. CDR3 coding DNA: TGTGCCAGCAGCTTAAGGGTTCTCGGGAGCACTGAAGCTTTCTTT. Amino acids: CASSLRVLGSTEAFF. Together with reference TRBV7-2 and TRBJ1-1, the CDR3 gives the full variable domain: GAGVSQSPSNKVTEKGKDVELRCDPISGHTALYWYRQSLGQGLEFLIYFQGNSAPDKSGLPSDRFSAERTGGSVSTLTIQRTQQEDSAVYLCASSLRVLGSTEAFFGQGTRLTVV.

V and J are TRBV21-1 and TRBJ1-5; TRBD1 was called by the table and not checked on the DNA. TRBV21-1 is annotated as a pseudogene. There are 19 residues in the CDR3. The CDR3: CASSKGPTGSPPYVQPQHF. The CDR3 DNA sequence: TGTGCCAGCAGCAAAGGGCCGACAGGGTCCCCCCCATACGTGCAGCCCCAGCATTTT.

The V and J genes are TRBV4-2 and TRBJ2-7, with unresolved D. Trimming removed 0 bases at V and 2 bases at J, with 11 bases between. The CDR3 consists of 15 residues. Looked up from germline, CDR1 is LGHNA and CDR2 is YNFKEQ. For the CDR3, the DNA is TGTGCCAGCAGCCAAGATAGTAGCCCCCCCTACGAGCAGTACTTC. Its translation: CASSQDSSPPYEQYF.

The chain carries TRBV7-7 and TRBJ2-3; D is possibly TRBD2 (7 bases). This CDR3 has 17 residues. CDR1 is SSHAT and CDR2 is FNYEAQ in the germline V gene (reference sequence). The CDR3 sequence is CARYPTGGPPATDTQYF. The CDR3 region has the DNA TGTGCTAGGTACCCTACCGGGGGGCCTCCTGCCACAGATACGCAGTATTTT.

This chain joins TRBV7-2 and TRBJ2-7, with a possible D match to TRBD2 (6 bases). V was shortened by 1 base and J by 3 bases, with 10 bases between the two germline ends. This CDR3 is 14 amino acids long. Germline V gene lookup returns CDR1 SGHTA and CDR2 FQGNSA. The CDR3 DNA is TGTGCCAGCAGCTTAGAGAAGGGAGGCTACGAGCAGTACTTC. The encoded protein is CASSLEKGGYEQYF.

The V gene is TRBV18, the J gene TRBJ1-2, with D possibly TRBD1 on 5 matching bases. The CDR3 sequence is 14 residues long. V lost 3 bases and J 3 bases, leaving 11 bases between the germline ends. CDR1 and CDR2 from the germline V gene are KGHSH and LQKENI. The CDR3 nucleotides read TGTGCCAGCTCACCCGTCAGGGATTACTATGGCTACACCTTC. Its translation is CASSPVRDYYGYTF.

The chain has TRBV10-2 and TRBJ2-2; 9 nucleotides align to TRBD2. From germline, CDR1 is WSHSY and CDR2 SAAADI. The CDR3 spans 15 residues. V gave up 4 bases and J gave up 5 bases; unmatched junction bases: 5. The CDR3 nucleotides read TGCGCCAGCAGTGTGCGGGAGGGCCTGACCGGGGAGCTGTTTTTT. This translates into CASSVREGLTGELFF.

This rearrangement joins TRBV29-1 to TRBJ1-1, with D unclear. This CDR3 spans 12 amino acids. Trimming shortened V by 6 bases and J by 4 bases, and 12 bases separated the two germline ends. Germline CDR1 reads SQVTM; CDR2 reads ANQGSEA. This CDR3 reads CSVIEEGTEAFF. The DNA for the CDR3 is TGCAGCGTGATAGAGGAGGGCACTGAAGCTTTCTTT. Supplemented by reference TRBV29-1 and TRBJ1-1, the full variable domain reads SAVISQKPSRDICQRGTSLTIQCQVDSQVTMMFWYRQQPGQSLTLIATANQGSEATYESGFVIDKFPISRPNLTFSTLTVSNMSPEDSSIYLCSVIEEGTEAFFGQGTRLTVV.

The chain uses TRBV7-2 and TRBJ2-3; the match to TRBD2 covers 11 bases. Germline CDR1 and CDR2: SGHTA and FQGNSA. The length of the CDR3 is 16 residues. V gave up 5 bases and J gave up 4 bases; unmatched junction bases: 8. CDR3 nucleotides: TGTGCCAGCAGCCTCGGACTAGCGGGTCGAGCAGATACGCAGTATTTT. Translated, it gives CASSLGLAGRADTQYF.

The chain combines TRBV2 with TRBJ2-7; a possible D gene is TRBD1 (6 bases). CDR3 length equals 14 residues. The V end lost 5 bases, the J end lost 4 bases, and 15 bases lay between the germline ends. Germline V CDR1 and CDR2: SNHLY, FYNNEI. CDR3 bases: TGTGCCAGCAGTATTCGGACAGAAGAGTACGAGCAGTACTTC. Translation: CASSIRTEEYEQYF.

The chain links TRBV30 to TRBJ2-3; 9 nucleotides match TRBD2. V shed 1 base, J shed 1 base, and the junction held 6 bases outside the gene matches. There are 16 residues in the CDR3. Germline loops: CDR1 GTSNPN, CDR2 SVGIG (reference sequence). DNA for the CDR3: TGTGCCTGGAGTGGGGGCAGGACTAGCGGCACAGATACGCAGTATTTT. Its protein product is CAWSGGRTSGTDTQYF.

This chain links TRBV7-9 with TRBJ2-3; possible D gene TRBD2, 5 bases. This CDR3 is built from 13 residues. CDR1 and CDR2 from the germline V gene are SEHNR and FQNEAQ (reference sequence). Trimming took off 4 bases at V and 4 bases at J, with 9 bases between the two ends. The CDR3 sequence is CASSSGSSDTQYF. The CDR3 DNA sequence: TGTGCCAGCAGCTCGGGATCGTCAGATACGCAGTATTTT.

The chain uses TRBV11-2 and TRBJ2-1, with a weak D call TRBD1 (5 bases). Germline CDR1 SGHAT, CDR2 FQNNGV. CDR3 length: 15 amino acids. V lost 1 base, J lost 9 bases, and 16 bases lay in between. The CDR3: CASSLGLGRNGEQFF. In DNA form, the CDR3 reads TGTGCCAGCAGCTTAGGGCTGGGGCGAAACGGTGAGCAGTTCTTC.